Listed below are T cell receptor beta chains from one sample, sequenced in a study. One entry per CDR3 protein results from TCRdb running MiXCR on the 5' RACE reads. The data contain more than 45,000 distinct CDR3 sequences, around 26% of them singletons. The sequenced sample consisted of tumor-infiltrating memory CD4+ T cells sorted from the breast tumor. The receptor set was obtained from a female donor with breast cancer. CDR3s include the opening cysteine and the closing phenylalanine or tryptophan. D genes are given only for firm matches. Not all rows give a size; the values are once, few, many and, for expanded clones, a class.

TGTGCCAGCAGCCGCCCCCCGGGGGAGGCAGATACGCAGTATTTT	CASSRPPGEADTQYF	TRBV7-2	TRBJ2-3	few	NA
TGCGCCAGCAGCTTTCAGCGGGGGGACTATGGCTACACCTTC	CASSFQRGDYGYTF	TRBV7-2	TRBJ1-2	NA	NA
TGTGCCAGCAGCTCCAGGACTCAAGAGACCCAGTACTTC	CASSSRTQETQYF	TRBV7-2	TRBJ2-5	many	NA
TGTGCCAGCAGTTTACAGGGTACTAATGAAAAACTGTTTTTT	CASSLQGTNEKLFF	TRBV6-5	TRBJ1-4	NA	NA
TGTGCCTCCGCAGGAGTAAATGGAGAGACCCAGTACTTC	CASAGVNGETQYF	TRBV10-3	TRBJ2-5	many	NA
TGTGCCAGCAGCTTTTTTTTAGGGAGCTACACCTTC	CASSFFLGSYTF	TRBV7-9	TRBJ1-2	few	NA
TGCGCCAGCAGCTTGAAAGGGAACACCGGGGAGCTGTTTTTT	CASSLKGNTGELFF	TRBV5-1	TRBJ2-2	few	NA
TGTGCCAGCAGCTTAGCGGGAGGCCCCTACGAGCAGTACTTC	CASSLAGGPYEQYF	TRBV7-2	TRBJ2-7	NA	NA
TGTGCCAGCAGCGCCTTGACAGGGGGTAATGAAAAACTGTTTTTT	CASSALTGGNEKLFF	TRBV9	TRBJ1-4	few	TRBD1
TGTGCCAGCAGCCCTCCTTTGACCCCAGGGGGTGAGCAGTTCTTC	CASSPPLTPGGEQFF	TRBV13	TRBJ2-1	few	TRBD1
TGTGCCAGCAGGGCTACTAGCGGGTACCGGAATGAGCAGTTCTTC	CASRATSGYRNEQFF	TRBV12-3/TRBV12-4	TRBJ2-1	many	TRBD2
TGCAGTGCTGGATACAGGGGGCCTCAGCCCCAGCATTTT	CSAGYRGPQPQHF	TRBV20-1	TRBJ1-5	few	TRBD1
TGTGCTAGCAGCTTAGCCAAGGGTACGCAGTATTTT	CASSLAKGTQYF	TRBV7-7	TRBJ2-3	NA	NA
TGTGCCAGCAGGTACCGGGATAGTAGTGAAGCTTTCTTT	CASRYRDSSEAFF	TRBV6-5	TRBJ1-1	few	NA
TGCGCCAGCAGCTTTCGGGGGCTGGGCCCCTACAAGCAGTACTTC	CASSFRGLGPYKQYF	TRBV5-1	TRBJ2-7	NA	NA
TGCGCCAGCAGCCAAAACAGGTTAGGGGCCAAAAACATTCAGTACTTC	CASSQNRLGAKNIQYF	TRBV4-3	TRBJ2-4	few	NA
TGTGCCAGCAGTACCACCACAGATACGCAGTATTTT	CASSTTTDTQYF	TRBV6-2/TRBV6-3	TRBJ2-3	NA	NA
TGTGCCAGCAGCGTAGCCCCCGGTTCAAGCTCCTACAATGAGCAGTTCTTC	CASSVAPGSSSYNEQFF	TRBV11-1	TRBJ2-1	NA	NA
TGTGCCAGTAGTACGAGGGCGACCAACGTCCTGACTTTC	CASSTRATNVLTF	TRBV19	TRBJ2-6	NA	NA
TGTGCCAGCAGTGCAACAACAGGGAGCTTGGACACTGAAGCTTTCTTT	CASSATTGSLDTEAFF	TRBV6-1	TRBJ1-1	few	NA
TGCGCCAGCAGCGTCGGGACAATGGCTGAAGCTTTCTTT	CASSVGTMAEAFF	TRBV5-1	TRBJ1-1	NA	NA
TGTGCCAGCAGTTTATGGACAGATGGACAAGAGACCCAGTACTTC	CASSLWTDGQETQYF	TRBV12-3/TRBV12-4	TRBJ2-5	NA	NA
TGCAGTGCTAGAGAGTCGCGGGCTAGCGGGAGGGCGGACACAGATACGCAGTATTTT	CSARESRASGRADTDTQYF	TRBV20-1	TRBJ2-3	NA	TRBD2
TGTGCCAGCTCACCGGACAGACGTACACAGAATACGCAGTATTTT	CASSPDRRTQNTQYF	TRBV18	TRBJ2-3	NA	NA
TGCGCCAGCAGCCAGCTGGGCAGGGTGAACACTGAAGCTTTCTTT	CASSQLGRVNTEAFF	TRBV4-3	TRBJ1-1	many	NA
TGCAGTGCTAGCGACAGGGGGCGCGGGTCGGATGAGCAGTTCTTC	CSASDRGRGSDEQFF	TRBV20-1	TRBJ2-1	NA	TRBD1
TGTGCCAGCAGTGTGGACCTGTATGGCTACACCTTC	CASSVDLYGYTF	TRBV28	TRBJ1-2	NA	NA
TGCAGCGGAGGACCAGGTTGGGGAATGAACACTGAAGCTTTCTTT	CSGGPGWGMNTEAFF	TRBV29-1	TRBJ1-1	few	NA
TGTGCCAGCAGCGTAGGACCCTCAGGGGGGACAGATACGCAGTATTTT	CASSVGPSGGTDTQYF	TRBV9	TRBJ2-3	NA	NA
TGTGCCAGCAGCCGATATTCCTCAAACAGCTACGAGCAGTACTTC	CASSRYSSNSYEQYF	TRBV6-5	TRBJ2-7	NA	NA
TGTGCCAGCAGTGGGCAGGGAGCCCAAGGCCCAATAGGAGAGCAGTACTTC	CASSGQGAQGPIGEQYF	TRBV28	TRBJ2-7	few	NA
TGTGCCAGTAGAAGACAGGGTTCTCGGCAGCCCCAGCATTTT	CASRRQGSRQPQHF	TRBV6-1	TRBJ1-5	few	TRBD1
TGTGCCAGCAGCCTCACAGATACGCAGTATTTT	CASSLTDTQYF	TRBV7-2	TRBJ2-3	medium-sized	NA
TGTGCCAGCAGCTTACGGGGCCTCAATGAGCAGTTCTTC	CASSLRGLNEQFF	TRBV7-2	TRBJ2-1	NA	NA
TGCAGTGCGGCTAGATCCTCCTACGAGCAGTACTTC	CSAARSSYEQYF	TRBV20-1	TRBJ2-7	NA	NA
TGCGCCAGTAGCCCTGGGACTAGCGGGAGTGTAGGAGAGCAGTTCTTC	CASSPGTSGSVGEQFF	TRBV5-1	TRBJ2-1	NA	TRBD2
TGTGCCAGCAGCCGCTCGGGTAGCGGGAGTACAGATACGCAGTATTTT	CASSRSGSGSTDTQYF	TRBV5-6	TRBJ2-3	NA	TRBD2
TGTGCCAGCAGTTACGGGAAGAACACCGGGGAGCTGTTTTTT	CASSYGKNTGELFF	TRBV6-5	TRBJ2-2	NA	NA
TGTGCCAGCAGCAGTCCCTACGAGCAGTACTTC	CASSSPYEQYF	TRBV21-1	TRBJ2-7	NA	NA
TGCAGCGTTGAGGCGGGAGGCACAGATACGCAGTATTTT	CSVEAGGTDTQYF	TRBV29-1	TRBJ2-3	NA	TRBD2
TGCAGCGTTAGCCGTAGTGAGACCCAGTGCTTC	CSVSRSETQCF	TRBV29-1	TRBJ2-5	once	NA
TGCGCCAGCAGCCCACAACTAGCGGGAGATCCAGATACGCAGTATTTT	CASSPQLAGDPDTQYF	TRBV4-3	TRBJ2-3	NA	TRBD2
TGTGCCAGCAGTAGGCAGCTGAACACTGAAGCTTTCTTT	CASSRQLNTEAFF	TRBV6-2/TRBV6-3	TRBJ1-1	NA	NA
TGTGCCAGCAGCCGGGGGGAGACCCAGTACTTC	CASSRGETQYF	TRBV7-9	TRBJ2-5	NA	NA
TGTGCCAGCAGCCCCCAGCGGGGGAGCACAGATACGCAGTATTTT	CASSPQRGSTDTQYF	TRBV9	TRBJ2-3	NA	TRBD2